Each of the 30 T cell receptor beta chains below was sequenced from the same sample in a study of low-dose radiotherapy and immunotherapy resistance in tumors. Gene-specific TRAV and TRBV primers were used for first-strand cDNA, covering alpha and beta chains. The authors ran around 22 PCR cycles to amplify TCRs with a constant-region primer and V-primer adapter. TCRdb ran MiXCR on the reads and lists one entry per CDR3 protein. The sample has 8,500 to 14,000 distinct CDR3 sequences; more than 55% are singletons. Every receptor here comes from a human donor with advanced metastatic prostate, ovarian, gallbladder or colorectal cancer (not recorded which). This table probably holds off-target reads from a library built for another chain.

The CDR3 here is CAWRRDRGPYGYTF. CDR3 in DNA: TGTGCCTGGAGGAGGGACAGGGGGCCCTATGGCTACACCTTC. The genes are TRBV30 and TRBJ1-2, with 12 bases fitting TRBD1. Germline V CDR1 and CDR2: GTSNPN, SVGIG (reference sequence). The CDR3 length is 14 residues. Trimming at V came to 3 bases and at J to 4 bases, leaving 3 bases not matched to a gene.

The chain uses TRBV14 and TRBJ2-1, with a tentative D call TRBD1 (6 bases). This CDR3 has 13 residues. Germline V lookup: CDR1 SGHDN, CDR2 FVKESK. V was pared by 4 bases and J by 8 bases, with 12 bases between. CDR3 coding DNA: TGTGCCAGCAGCCTGACAGGTATCCATGAGCAGTTCTTC. Translation gives CASSLTGIHEQFF.

The chain couples TRBV27 to TRBJ1-5; unclear D gene. Germline CDR1 reads MNHEY; CDR2 reads SMNVEV (reference sequence). The CDR3 consists of 14 residues. The V gene lost 2 bases and the J gene lost 1 base, with 6 bases spanning the gap. The CDR3 protein is CASSLGESNQPQHF. CDR3 nucleotides: TGTGCCAGCAGTTTAGGCGAGAGCAATCAGCCCCAGCATTTT.

V usage is TRBV6-7 and J usage is TRBJ2-7, with 9 bases aligning to TRBD1. TRBV6-7 is an ORF; its function is uncertain. After removal of 10 bases from V and 5 bases from J, the junction contained 6 bases not matched to a gene. CDR3 length equals 12 residues. CDR3 protein: CAIRDRDHEQYF. Written as DNA, the CDR3 is TGTGCCATCCGGGACAGGGACCACGAGCAGTACTTC.

This clonotype appeared a few times. This rearrangement joins TRBV14 to TRBJ1-1; D remains unclear. V lost 6 bases, J lost 4 bases, and 12 bases lay in between. The germline V gene has CDR1 SGHDN and CDR2 FVKESK. CDR3 length: 13 amino acids. This CDR3 is CASRGSGGTEAFF. The CDR3 DNA follows: TGTGCCAGCAGAGGCTCGGGCGGCACTGAAGCTTTCTTT.

This clonotype was counted a few times. V and J are TRBV4-1 and TRBJ2-3; 8 nucleotides align to TRBD1. Germline-derived CDR1 and CDR2 are MGHRA and YSYEKL. CDR3 size: 17 residues. V dropped 3 bases and J dropped 5; count of bases not matched to a gene: 13. The CDR3 nucleotides are TGCGCCAGCAGCCATAGCTCGGGACAGGTACGACGAGATACGCAGTATTTT. Its translation is CASSHSSGQVRRDTQYF.

The chain uses TRBV5-4 and TRBJ2-5, with D possibly being TRBD1 or TRBD2 (7 bases each). The CDR3 runs 16 residues. The V end lost 4 bases, the J end lost 4 bases, and 20 bases lay between the germline ends. Germline V gene lookup returns CDR1 SGHNT and CDR2 YYREEE (reference sequence). DNA of the CDR3: TGTGCCAGCAGCCCAAACAGGGGACCGGGAGGAGAGACCCAGTACTTC. Translated: CASSPNRGPGGETQYF. The whole variable domain, remainder taken from reference TRBV5-4 and TRBJ2-5, is ETGVTQSPTHLIKTRGQQVTLRCSSQSGHNTVSWYQQALGQGPQFIFQYYREEENGRGNFPPRFSGLQFPNYSSELNVNALELDDSALYLCASSPNRGPGGETQYFGPGTRLLVL.

The chain carries TRBV5-1 and TRBJ1-2; 12 bases match TRBD1. Trimming cost V 0 bases and J 3 bases; bases outside gene matches: 6. The germline CDR1 and CDR2 sequences are SGHRS and YFSETQ. The CDR3 runs 17 residues. The CDR3 loop is CASSLDSGTGGDYGYTF. The CDR3 nucleotides are TGCGCCAGCAGCTTGGACTCAGGGACAGGGGGCGACTATGGCTACACCTTC. Based on the CDR3 plus reference TRBV5-1 and TRBJ1-2, the full variable domain is KAGVTQTPRYLIKTRGQQVTLSCSPISGHRSVSWYQQTPGQGLQFLFEYFSETQRNKGNFPGRFSGRQFSNSRSEMNVSTLELGDSALYLCASSLDSGTGGDYGYTFGSGTRLTVV.

The chain recombines TRBV15 with TRBJ1-5; possibly TRBD1 for D (5 bases). This CDR3 is 16 amino acids long. Trimming took 0 bases from V and 0 from J, leaving 9 bases between them. CDR1 is LNHNV and CDR2 is YYDKDF in the germline V gene (reference sequence). CDR3 sequence (DNA): TGTGCCACCAGCAGAGATCGGGGGAGTAGCAATCAGCCCCAGCATTTT. Its protein is CATSRDRGSSNQPQHF.

This clonotype came up a few times. This chain links TRBV5-4 with TRBJ2-3, with a tentative D call TRBD1 (5 bases). The CDR3 spans 15 residues. Germline CDR1 is SGHNT and CDR2 is YYREEE (reference sequence). V shed 1 base and J shed 2 bases, with 11 bases lying between them. The CDR3 sequence: CASSLSQGPTDTQYF. CDR3 in DNA: TGTGCCAGCAGCTTGTCCCAGGGCCCCACAGATACGCAGTATTTT.

The chain recombines TRBV5-1 with TRBJ2-2; D might be TRBD1 (7 bases). The V end lost 4 bases, the J end lost 1 base, and 17 bases lay between the germline ends. CDR1 and CDR2 from the germline V gene are SGHRS and YFSETQ. The CDR3 extends over 17 amino acids. In DNA form, the CDR3 reads TGCGCCAGCAGCGAACGCAGGGGGGCGTGGAACACCGGGGAGCTGTTTTTT. It specifies CASSERRGAWNTGELFF.

This clonotype was seen a handful of times. V is TRBV2 and J is TRBJ1-1; tentative D call: TRBD1 (6 bases). Germline values: CDR1 SNHLY, CDR2 FYNNEI. The V and J ends lost 8 bases and 5 bases respectively, with 21 bases between them. The CDR3 consists of 15 residues. The CDR3 here is CASGIVAGAGTEAFF. The CDR3 nucleotides read TGTGCCAGCGGGATCGTGGCAGGGGCGGGGACTGAAGCTTTCTTT. Filled out from reference TRBV2 and TRBJ1-1, the complete variable domain reads EPEVTQTPSHQVTQMGQEVILRCVPISNHLYFYWYRQILGQKVEFLVSFYNNEISEKSEIFDDQFSVERPDGSNFTLKIRSTKLEDSAMYFCASGIVAGAGTEAFFGQGTRLTVV.

The chain links TRBV6-2 or TRBV6-3 to TRBJ2-6; D ambiguous. The CDR3 is 14 residues long. Germline CDR1 is MNHEY and CDR2 is SVGEGT. The V and J ends lost 7 bases and 4 bases respectively, with 11 bases between them. The CDR3 bases are TGTGCCAGCACAGATAGGGTAGGGGCCAACGTCCTGACTTTC. Amino acid sequence: CASTDRVGANVLTF.

V and J are TRBV27 and TRBJ1-1; D ambiguous. In germline, CDR1 is MNHEY, CDR2 SMNVEV (reference sequence). The ends were cut back, 4 bases at V and 1 base at J, with 16 bases in the middle. This CDR3 contains 16 residues. The CDR3 DNA sequence: TGTGCCAGCAGTTCTCTACCTAGGACGGAGAACACTGAAGCTTTCTTT. It is translated as CASSSLPRTENTEAFF.

This clonotype was picked up one time. The CDR3 ends on some other residue instead of the conserved phenylalanine or tryptophan, so this is likely a read error. The rearrangement links TRBV6-1 to TRBJ1-2; D is ambiguous. CDR3 size: 14 residues. Germline V gene data show CDR1 as MNHNS and CDR2 as SASEGT. V was pared by 4 bases and J by 3 bases, with 12 bases between. CDR3 coding DNA: TGTGCCAGCAGTGTCACGGGGAGGGACTATGGCTACACCTAC. It codes for CASSVTGRDYGYTY.

This clonotype has just a few counts. This sequence joins TRBV4-3 and TRBJ2-7, with TRBD1 matching over 7 bases. This CDR3 has 17 amino acids. Unmatched junction bases numbered 11, after V lost 2 bases and J lost 1 base. The V gene's germline CDR1 is LGHNA and CDR2 YSLEER. The CDR3: CASSQFYGDRISYEQYF. The CDR3 DNA reads as TGCGCCAGCAGCCAATTTTATGGGGACAGAATATCCTACGAGCAGTACTTC.

V usage is TRBV6-2 or TRBV6-3 and J usage is TRBJ2-7, with 8 positions matching TRBD2. Germline assignment: CDR1 MNHEY and CDR2 SVGEGT. The length of the CDR3 is 16 residues. The V segment lost 2 bases and the J segment 2 bases; nucleotides outside the gene matches: 8. CDR3 region: CASSYGPAGEAYEQYF. The CDR3 DNA sequence: TGTGCCAGCAGTTACGGTCCAGCGGGGGAAGCCTACGAGCAGTACTTC.

This clonotype came up a few times. The chain couples TRBV5-4 to TRBJ2-5; 7 bases map to TRBD2. V shed 2 bases and J 3 bases; nucleotides not matched to a gene: 1. The CDR3 is made up of 13 amino acids. CDR1 is SGHNT and CDR2 is YYREEE in the germline V gene (reference sequence). DNA for the CDR3: TGTGCCAGCAGCTTCGCGGGAGAAGAGACCCAGTACTTC. It encodes CASSFAGEETQYF.

This chain uses TRBV4-1 with TRBJ2-2; D is possibly TRBD1 (6 bases). The V gene's germline CDR1 is MGHRA and CDR2 YSYEKL. Trimming took off 0 bases at V and 4 bases at J, with 12 bases between the two ends. This CDR3 comprises 16 residues. The CDR3 reads CASSQDRRQVTGELFF. CDR3 nucleotide sequence: TGCGCCAGCAGCCAAGATCGGAGACAGGTCACCGGGGAGCTGTTTTTT.

The V gene is TRBV6-1, the J gene TRBJ1-2; 11 nucleotides agree with TRBD1. This CDR3 spans 15 amino acids. J gave up 7 bases and V 2 bases, and 6 bases lay outside the gene matches. Germline CDR1 is MNHNS and CDR2 is SASEGT. The CDR3 sequence: CASSERFGQGAGYTF. In DNA, the CDR3 is TGTGCCAGCAGTGAACGGTTTGGACAGGGGGCTGGCTACACCTTC.

This clonotype has just a few counts. This sequence joins TRBV19 and TRBJ1-2; D is unresolved. Germline CDR1 is LNHDA and CDR2 is SQIVND (reference sequence). CDR3 length equals 13 residues. V shed 2 bases and J shed 4 bases, with 8 bases lying between them. CDR3 loop: CASSIRQSYGYTF. CDR3 sequence (DNA): TGTGCCAGTAGTATACGGCAGAGCTATGGCTACACCTTC.

This clonotype is a singleton in its sample. V gene TRBV6-4 combines with J gene TRBJ2-2, with unresolved D. Trimming removed 2 bases from V and 2 bases from J, with 12 bases in between. Looked up from germline, CDR1 is MRHNA and CDR2 is SNTAGT. The CDR3 runs to 16 residues. Here the CDR3 reads CASSDGPRGNTGELFF. The CDR3 DNA follows: TGTGCCAGCAGTGACGGTCCCCGTGGAAACACCGGGGAGCTGTTTTTT.

CDR3 sequence (DNA): TGTGCCAGCAGCTTAGGGGGGCTGGGTGAAGCTTTCTTT. Encoded protein: CASSLGGLGEAFF. The J gene is TRBJ1-1, the V gene TRBV7-2, with D perhaps matching TRBD1 (6 bases). CDR1 is SGHTA, CDR2 FQGNSA, per germline. CDR3 length: 13 amino acids. V lost 1 base and J lost 7, with 10 bases in between.

The J gene is TRBJ1-1, the V gene TRBV5-1; D gene uncertain. Trimming removed 1 base at V and 8 bases at J, with 9 bases between. The CDR3 length is 12 residues. CDR1 and CDR2 from the germline V gene are SGHRS and YFSETQ. CDR3 DNA sequence: TGCGCCAGCAGCTTGAACGGGATAGAAGCTTTCTTT. Translating it yields CASSLNGIEAFF.

The sample holds a few counts of this clonotype. The chain combines TRBV2 with TRBJ2-5; D unclear. Germline V lookup: CDR1 SNHLY, CDR2 FYNNEI. Trimming shortened V by 6 bases and J by 5 bases, and 7 bases separated the two germline ends. This CDR3 contains 11 residues. The chain's CDR3 is CASSSMETQYF. DNA of the CDR3: TGTGCCAGCAGCTCAATGGAGACCCAGTACTTC.

The CDR3 DNA is TGTGCCAGCAGCGTAGGAGGGGGCCGCTACGAGCAGTACTTC. Protein product: CASSVGGGRYEQYF. The V and J genes are TRBV9 and TRBJ2-7; 7 positions agree with TRBD1. The CDR3 length is 14 residues. From germline, CDR1 is SGDLS and CDR2 YYNGEE. J lost 3 bases, V lost 0 bases, and 3 bases had no gene match.

This rearrangement joins TRBV2 to TRBJ2-1; tentatively, D is TRBD1 (6 bases). The germline gives CDR1 SNHLY, CDR2 FYNNEI. V lost 6 bases and J 2 bases, leaving 11 bases between the germline ends. The CDR3 covers 14 residues. The CDR3 spells CASSGDRPYNEQFF. DNA for the CDR3: TGTGCCAGCAGCGGCGACAGGCCCTACAATGAGCAGTTCTTC. Supplemented by reference TRBV2 and TRBJ2-1, the full variable domain reads EPEVTQTPSHQVTQMGQEVILRCVPISNHLYFYWYRQILGQKVEFLVSFYNNEISEKSEIFDDQFSVERPDGSNFTLKIRSTKLEDSAMYFCASSGDRPYNEQFFGPGTRLTVL.

This chain's CDR3 is CASRITDTQYF. As DNA, the CDR3 is TGTGCCAGCAGGATCACAGATACGCAGTATTTT. The chain couples TRBV12-3 or TRBV12-4 to TRBJ2-3, with D unclear. Between the trimmed V and J ends, which lost 6 bases and 2 bases, there was a span of 3 bases. The CDR3 runs to 11 residues.

The V gene is TRBV18, the J gene TRBJ2-1, with D possibly being TRBD1 (6 bases). V was cut by 2 bases and J by 8 bases, with 16 bases left in between. The CDR3 length is 15 residues. Germline CDR1 and CDR2: KGHSH and LQKENI. In nucleotides, the CDR3 is TGTGCCAGCTCACCATCTGGACAGCGGACCCATGAGCAGTTCTTC. Protein product: CASSPSGQRTHEQFF.

V usage is TRBV6-2 or TRBV6-3 and J usage is TRBJ1-5, with D possibly TRBD1 on 5 matching bases. CDR1 and CDR2 (germline): MNHEY, SVGEGT. V shed 0 bases and J shed 4 bases, with 10 bases lying between them. The CDR3 runs to 15 residues. CDR3 in DNA: TGTGCCAGCAGTTACTCGACACAGGCGAATCAGCCCCAGCATTTT. This codes for CASSYSTQANQPQHF.